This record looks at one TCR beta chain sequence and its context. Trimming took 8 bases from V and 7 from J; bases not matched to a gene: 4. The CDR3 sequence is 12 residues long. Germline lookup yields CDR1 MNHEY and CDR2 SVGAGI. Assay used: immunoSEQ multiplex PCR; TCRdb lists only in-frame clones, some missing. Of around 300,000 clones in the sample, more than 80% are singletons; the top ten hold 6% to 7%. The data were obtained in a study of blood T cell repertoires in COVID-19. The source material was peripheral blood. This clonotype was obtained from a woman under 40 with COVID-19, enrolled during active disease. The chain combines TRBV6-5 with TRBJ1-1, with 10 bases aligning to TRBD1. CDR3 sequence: CASADRGLEAFF. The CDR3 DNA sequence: TGTGCCAGCGCCGACAGGGGGCTTGAAGCTTTCTTT.